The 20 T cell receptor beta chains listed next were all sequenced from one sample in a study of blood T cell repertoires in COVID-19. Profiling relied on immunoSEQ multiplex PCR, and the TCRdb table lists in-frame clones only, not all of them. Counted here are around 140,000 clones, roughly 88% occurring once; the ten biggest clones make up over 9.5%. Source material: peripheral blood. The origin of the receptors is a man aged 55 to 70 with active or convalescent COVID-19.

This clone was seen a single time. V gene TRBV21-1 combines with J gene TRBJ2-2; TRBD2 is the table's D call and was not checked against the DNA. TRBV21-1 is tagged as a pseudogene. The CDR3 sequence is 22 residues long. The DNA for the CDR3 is TGTGCCAGCACCCTAAAAGGGGGGACAAACCGTCAGGGCGGGAGTAGGTTCGGGGAGCTGTTTTTT. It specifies CASTLKGGTNRQGGSRFGELFF.

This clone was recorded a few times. As DNA, the CDR3 is TGTGCCAGCAGCCAACTGAGCGAGCAGTACTTC. Protein: CASSQLSEQYF. V and J are TRBV3-1 (or the pseudogene TRBV3-2) and TRBJ2-7; unclear D gene. The V end was cut by 2 bases, the J end by 6 bases, with 5 bases between. Germline CDR1 and CDR2: LGHDT and YNNKEL (reference sequence). CDR3 size: 11 residues.

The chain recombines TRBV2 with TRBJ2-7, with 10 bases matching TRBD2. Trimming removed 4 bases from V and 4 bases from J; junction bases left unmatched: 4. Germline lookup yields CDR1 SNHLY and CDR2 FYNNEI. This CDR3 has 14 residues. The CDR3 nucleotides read TGTGCCAGCAGTGCTAGCGGGAGAGGTTACGAGCAGTACTTC. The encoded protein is CASSASGRGYEQYF.

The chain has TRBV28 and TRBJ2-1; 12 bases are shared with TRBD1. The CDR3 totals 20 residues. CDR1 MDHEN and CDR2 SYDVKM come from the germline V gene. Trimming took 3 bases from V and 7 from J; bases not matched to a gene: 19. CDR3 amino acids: CASSFSGTGGPLTAGNEQFF. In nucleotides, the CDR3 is TGTGCCAGCAGTTTCAGTGGGACAGGGGGCCCTCTGACCGCGGGTAATGAGCAGTTCTTC.

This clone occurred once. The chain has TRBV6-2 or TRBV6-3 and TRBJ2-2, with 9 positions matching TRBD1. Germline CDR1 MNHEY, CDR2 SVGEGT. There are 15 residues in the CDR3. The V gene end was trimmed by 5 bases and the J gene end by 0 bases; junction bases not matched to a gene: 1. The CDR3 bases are TGTGCCAGCAGTCGGACAGGGGCGAACACCGGGGAGCTGTTTTTT. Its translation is CASSRTGANTGELFF.

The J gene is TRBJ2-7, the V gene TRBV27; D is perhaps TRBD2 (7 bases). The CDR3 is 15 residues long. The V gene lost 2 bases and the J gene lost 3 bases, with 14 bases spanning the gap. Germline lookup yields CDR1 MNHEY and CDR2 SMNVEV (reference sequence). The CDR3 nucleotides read TGTGCCAGCAGTTTACGGGGGGCCCCCGGCTACGAGCAGTACTTC. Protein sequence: CASSLRGAPGYEQYF.

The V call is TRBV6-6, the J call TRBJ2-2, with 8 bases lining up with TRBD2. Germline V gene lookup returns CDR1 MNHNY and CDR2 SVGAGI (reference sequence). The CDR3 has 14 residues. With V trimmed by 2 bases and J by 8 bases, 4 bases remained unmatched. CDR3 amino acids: CASSYMTGGGELFF. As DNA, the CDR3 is TGTGCCAGCAGTTACATGACGGGAGGGGGGGAGCTGTTTTTT.

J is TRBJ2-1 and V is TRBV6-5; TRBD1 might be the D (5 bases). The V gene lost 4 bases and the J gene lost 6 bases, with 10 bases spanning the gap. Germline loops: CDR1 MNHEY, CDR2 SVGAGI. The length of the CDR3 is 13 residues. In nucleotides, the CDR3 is TGTGCCAGCAGTTCGAATCAGGGCAATGAGCAGTTCTTC. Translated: CASSSNQGNEQFF.

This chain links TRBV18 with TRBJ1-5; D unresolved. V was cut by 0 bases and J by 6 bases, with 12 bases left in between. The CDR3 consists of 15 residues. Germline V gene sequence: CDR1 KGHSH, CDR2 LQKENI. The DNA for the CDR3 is TGTGCCAGCTCACCACCGGGTTCACCAGGTCAGCCCCAGCATTTT. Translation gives CASSPPGSPGQPQHF.

The CDR3 DNA reads TGTGCCACCAGCAGTTTTAGGGGAGCCAAAAAGACGGGGGGTTTCACCGGGGAGCTGTTTTTT. It yields the protein CATSSFRGAKKTGGFTGELFF. The chain joins TRBV15 to TRBJ2-2; 7 bases are a match to TRBD2. CDR3 length: 21 residues. With V trimmed by 3 bases and J by 4 bases, 23 bases remained unmatched. Germline CDR1 LNHNV, CDR2 YYDKDF (reference sequence).

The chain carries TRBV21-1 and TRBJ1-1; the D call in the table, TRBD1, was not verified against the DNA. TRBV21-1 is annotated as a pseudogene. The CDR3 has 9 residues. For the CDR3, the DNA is TGTGCCAGCACCCATGAAGCTTTCTTT. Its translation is CASTHEAFF.

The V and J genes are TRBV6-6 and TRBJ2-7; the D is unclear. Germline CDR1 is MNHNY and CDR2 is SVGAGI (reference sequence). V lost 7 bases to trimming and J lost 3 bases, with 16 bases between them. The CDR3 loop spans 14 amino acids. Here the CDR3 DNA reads TGTGCCAGCAACACCCGCACAGCCGTCTACGAGCAGTACTTC. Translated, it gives CASNTRTAVYEQYF.

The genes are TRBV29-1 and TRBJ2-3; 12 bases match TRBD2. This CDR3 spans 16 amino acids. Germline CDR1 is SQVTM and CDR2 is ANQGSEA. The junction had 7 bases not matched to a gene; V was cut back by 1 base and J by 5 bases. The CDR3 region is CSVEGVLAGGVDTQYF. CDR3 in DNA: TGCAGCGTTGAAGGAGTACTAGCGGGAGGAGTAGATACGCAGTATTTT.

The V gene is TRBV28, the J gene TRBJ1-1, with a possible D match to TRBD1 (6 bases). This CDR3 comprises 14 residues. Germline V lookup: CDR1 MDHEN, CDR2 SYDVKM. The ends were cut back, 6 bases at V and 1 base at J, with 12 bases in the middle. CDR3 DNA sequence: TGTGCCAGCAGGGGGAACAGGGCGAACACTGAAGCTTTCTTT. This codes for CASRGNRANTEAFF.

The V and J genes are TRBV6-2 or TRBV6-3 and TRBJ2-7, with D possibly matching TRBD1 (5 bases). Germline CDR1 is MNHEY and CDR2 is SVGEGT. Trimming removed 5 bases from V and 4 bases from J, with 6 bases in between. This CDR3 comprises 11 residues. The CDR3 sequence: CASSDSYEQYF. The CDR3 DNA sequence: TGTGCCAGCAGTGACAGTTACGAGCAGTACTTC.

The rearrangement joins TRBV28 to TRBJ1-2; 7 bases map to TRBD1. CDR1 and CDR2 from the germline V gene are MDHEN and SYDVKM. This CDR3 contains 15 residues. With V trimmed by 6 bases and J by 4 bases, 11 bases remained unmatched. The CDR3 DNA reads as TGTGCCAGCAGCTCAATACAGGGGTGGGGCTATGGCTACACCTTC. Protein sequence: CASSSIQGWGYGYTF.

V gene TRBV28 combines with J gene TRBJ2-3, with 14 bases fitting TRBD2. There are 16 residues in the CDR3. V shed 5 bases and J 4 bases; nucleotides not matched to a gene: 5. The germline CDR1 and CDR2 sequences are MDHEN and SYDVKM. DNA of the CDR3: TGTGCCAGCAGTCTACCGGGACTAGCGGGAGCAGATACGCAGTATTTT. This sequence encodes CASSLPGLAGADTQYF.

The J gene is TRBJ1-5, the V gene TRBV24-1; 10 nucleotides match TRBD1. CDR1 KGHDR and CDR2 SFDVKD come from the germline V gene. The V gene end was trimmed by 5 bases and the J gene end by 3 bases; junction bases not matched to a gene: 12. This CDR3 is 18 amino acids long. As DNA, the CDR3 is TGTGCCACCAGTGGGGGGGACAGGGGAGGATCGTACAATCAGCCCCAGCATTTT. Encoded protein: CATSGGDRGGSYNQPQHF.

The CDR3 nucleotides are TGTGCCAGCAGTGTTGATGCAACTAGCACAGATACGCAGTATTTT. Translating gives CASSVDATSTDTQYF. J is TRBJ2-3 and V is TRBV6-4; D unclear. V lost 4 bases and J lost 0, with 11 bases in between. The germline V gene encodes CDR1 MRHNA and CDR2 SNTAGT. The CDR3 has 15 amino acids.

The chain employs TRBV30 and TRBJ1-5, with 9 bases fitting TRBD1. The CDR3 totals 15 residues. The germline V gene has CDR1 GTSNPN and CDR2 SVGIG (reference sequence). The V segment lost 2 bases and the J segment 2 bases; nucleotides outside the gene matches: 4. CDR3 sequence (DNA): TGTGCCTGGAGTACCGGGACAGGGCGCAATCAGCCCCAGCATTTT. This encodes CAWSTGTGRNQPQHF.